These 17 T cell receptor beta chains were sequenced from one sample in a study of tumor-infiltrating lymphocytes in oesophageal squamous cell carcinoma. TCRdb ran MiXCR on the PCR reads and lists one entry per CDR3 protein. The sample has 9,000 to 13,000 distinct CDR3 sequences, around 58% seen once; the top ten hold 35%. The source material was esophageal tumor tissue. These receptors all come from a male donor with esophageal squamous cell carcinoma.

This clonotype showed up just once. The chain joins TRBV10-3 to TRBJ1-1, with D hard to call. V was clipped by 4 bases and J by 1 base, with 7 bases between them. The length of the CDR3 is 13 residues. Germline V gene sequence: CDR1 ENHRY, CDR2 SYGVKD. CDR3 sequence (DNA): TGTGCCATCAGTGTAGCACGGAACACTGAAGCTTTCTTT. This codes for CAISVARNTEAFF.

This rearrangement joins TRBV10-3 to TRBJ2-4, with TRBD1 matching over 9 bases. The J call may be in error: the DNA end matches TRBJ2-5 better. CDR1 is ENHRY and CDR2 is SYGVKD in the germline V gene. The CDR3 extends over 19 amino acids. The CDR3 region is CAISEEPGQGRGSLETQYF. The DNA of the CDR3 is TGTGCCATCAGTGAGGAACCGGGACAGGGTCGGGGATCTCTAGAGACCCAGTACTTC.

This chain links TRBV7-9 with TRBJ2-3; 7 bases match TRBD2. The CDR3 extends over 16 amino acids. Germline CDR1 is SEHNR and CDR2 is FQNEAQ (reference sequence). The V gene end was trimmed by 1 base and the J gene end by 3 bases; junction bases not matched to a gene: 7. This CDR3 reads CASSLGASGPTDTQYF. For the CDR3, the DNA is TGTGCCAGCAGCTTAGGGGCTAGCGGCCCGACAGATACGCAGTATTTT.

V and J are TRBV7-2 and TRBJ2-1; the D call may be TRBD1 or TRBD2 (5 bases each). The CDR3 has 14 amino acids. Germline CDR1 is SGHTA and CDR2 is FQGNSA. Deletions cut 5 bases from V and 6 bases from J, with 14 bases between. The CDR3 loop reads CASSPSGTGNEQFF. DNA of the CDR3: TGTGCCAGCAGCCCATCCGGGACGGGCAATGAGCAGTTCTTC. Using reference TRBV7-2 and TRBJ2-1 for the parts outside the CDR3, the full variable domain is GAGVSQSPSNKVTEKGKDVELRCDPISGHTALYWYRQSLGQGLEFLIYFQGNSAPDKSGLPSDRFSAERTGGSVSTLTIQRTQQEDSAVYLCASSPSGTGNEQFFGPGTRLTVL.

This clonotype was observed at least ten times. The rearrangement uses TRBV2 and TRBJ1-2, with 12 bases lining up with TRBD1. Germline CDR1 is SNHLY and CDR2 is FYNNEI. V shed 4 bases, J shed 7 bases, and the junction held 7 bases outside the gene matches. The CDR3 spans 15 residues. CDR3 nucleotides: TGTGCCAGCAGTGGGGGGACAGGGGGCAATTCTGGCTACACCTTC. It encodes CASSGGTGGNSGYTF.

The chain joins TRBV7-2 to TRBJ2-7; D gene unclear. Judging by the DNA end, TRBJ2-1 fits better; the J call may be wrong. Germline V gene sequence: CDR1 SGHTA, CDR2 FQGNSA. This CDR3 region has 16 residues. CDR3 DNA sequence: TGTGCCAGCAGCTTATCCTCCAGGTCCCCCTACAATGAGCAGTTCTTC. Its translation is CASSLSSRSPYNEQFF.

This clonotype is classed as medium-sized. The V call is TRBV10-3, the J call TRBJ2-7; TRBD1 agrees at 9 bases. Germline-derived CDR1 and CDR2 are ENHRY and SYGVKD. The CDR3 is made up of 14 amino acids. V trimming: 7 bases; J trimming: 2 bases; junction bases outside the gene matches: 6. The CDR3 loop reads CAITPGTGTYEQYF. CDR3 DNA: TGTGCCATCACCCCCGGGACAGGGACCTACGAGCAGTACTTC.

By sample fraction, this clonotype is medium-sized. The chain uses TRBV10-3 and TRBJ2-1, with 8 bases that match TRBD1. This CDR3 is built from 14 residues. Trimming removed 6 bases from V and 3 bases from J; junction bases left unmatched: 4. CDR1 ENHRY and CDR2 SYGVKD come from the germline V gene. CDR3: CAISGQGIYNEQFF. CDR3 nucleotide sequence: TGTGCCATCAGCGGACAGGGAATCTACAATGAGCAGTTCTTC.

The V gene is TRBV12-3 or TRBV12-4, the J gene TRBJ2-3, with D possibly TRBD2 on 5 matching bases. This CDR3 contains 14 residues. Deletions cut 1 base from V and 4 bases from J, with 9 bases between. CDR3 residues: CASSLGGGPDTQYF. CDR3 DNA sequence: TGTGCCAGCAGTTTAGGAGGAGGACCAGATACGCAGTATTTT.

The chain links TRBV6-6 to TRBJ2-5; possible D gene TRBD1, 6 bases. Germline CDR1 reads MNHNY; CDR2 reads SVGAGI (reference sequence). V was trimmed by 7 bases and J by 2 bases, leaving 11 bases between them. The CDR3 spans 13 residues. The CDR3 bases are TGTGCCAGCAAATATAGGGGGCAAGAGACCCAGTACTTC. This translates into CASKYRGQETQYF.

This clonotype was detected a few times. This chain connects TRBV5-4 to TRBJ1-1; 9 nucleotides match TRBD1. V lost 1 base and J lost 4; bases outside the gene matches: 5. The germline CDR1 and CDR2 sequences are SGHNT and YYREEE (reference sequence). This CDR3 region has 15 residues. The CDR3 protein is CASSLSPTGGTEAFF. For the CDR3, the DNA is TGTGCCAGCAGCTTGAGTCCGACAGGGGGCACTGAAGCTTTCTTT.

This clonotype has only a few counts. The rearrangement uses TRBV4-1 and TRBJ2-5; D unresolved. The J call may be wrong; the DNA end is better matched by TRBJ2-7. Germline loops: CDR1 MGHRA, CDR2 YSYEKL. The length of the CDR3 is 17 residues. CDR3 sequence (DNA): TGCGCCAGCAGCCAAGCCGAAGGCGTCGGGTATCCCTACGAGCAGTACTTC. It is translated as CASSQAEGVGYPYEQYF.

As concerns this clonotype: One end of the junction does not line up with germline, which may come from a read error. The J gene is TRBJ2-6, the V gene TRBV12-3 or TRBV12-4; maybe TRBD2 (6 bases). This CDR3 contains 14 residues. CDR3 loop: CASSSGTGANVLTF. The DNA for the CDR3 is TGTGCCAGCAGTTCAGGGACTGGGGCCAACGTCCTGACCTTC.

CDR3 nucleotides: TGTGCCAGCAGCGCCGCGGAGGGGCCCTACGAGCAGTACTTC. The encoded protein is CASSAAEGPYEQYF. The chain couples TRBV7-2 to TRBJ2-5, with a weak D call TRBD2 (6 bases). The better agreement between TRBJ2-7 and the DNA end casts doubt on the J call. The germline gives CDR1 SGHTA, CDR2 FQGNSA. This CDR3 spans 14 amino acids.

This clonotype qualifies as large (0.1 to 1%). The CDR3 is CASSLSGSVWNTEAFF. CDR3 coding DNA: TGTGCCAGCAGCTTATCCGGAAGTGTTTGGAACACTGAAGCTTTCTTT. The chain employs TRBV7-2 and TRBJ1-1; D remains ambiguous. Trimming pared 2 bases from V and 1 base from J, leaving 14 bases between. CDR3 size: 16 residues. Germline V lookup: CDR1 SGHTA, CDR2 FQGNSA.

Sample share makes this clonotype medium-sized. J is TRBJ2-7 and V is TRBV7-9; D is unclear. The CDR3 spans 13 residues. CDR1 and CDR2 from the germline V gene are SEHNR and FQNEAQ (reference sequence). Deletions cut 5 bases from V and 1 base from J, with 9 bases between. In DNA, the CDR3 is TGTGCCAGCAGCCCCTTGGGGTCCTACGAGCAGTACTTC. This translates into CASSPLGSYEQYF.

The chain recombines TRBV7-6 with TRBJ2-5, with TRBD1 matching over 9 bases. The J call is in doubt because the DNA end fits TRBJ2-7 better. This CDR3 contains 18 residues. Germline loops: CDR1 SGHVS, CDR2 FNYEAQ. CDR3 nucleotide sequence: TGTGCCAGCAGCTTAGCCTCGGGACAGGGAGGTTGGTACTACGAGCAGTACTTC. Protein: CASSLASGQGGWYYEQYF.